The TCR beta chain described here comes from a study of cytomegalovirus exposure and HLA in healthy donors. The protocol was immunoSEQ multiplex PCR, while the TCRdb copy is restricted to in-frame clones and leaves out a portion. The sample comprises approximately 100,000 clones, 85% to 90% of which are singletons, and approximately 2.3% rests with the top ten. The V gene's germline CDR1 is MRHNA and CDR2 SNTAGT. Trimming pared 4 bases from V and 7 bases from J, leaving 14 bases between. This CDR3 contains 14 residues. On this clone: What it recognizes is unknown.

Study findings and constraints: Rare TCR sequences dominated, though some public TCRs recurred in many donors.

The receptor was isolated from a young woman in good health and CMV-seronegative. The V call is TRBV6-4, the J call TRBJ2-1; perhaps TRBD1 as D (6 bases). The sample consisted of PBMCs. In nucleotides, the CDR3 is TGTGCCAGCAGTGCTGAGGCAGGGGAGAATGAGCAGTTCTTC. This translates into CASSAEAGENEQFF.